The next 29 T cell receptor beta chains were all read from a single sample in a study of blood T cell repertoires in COVID-19. Repertoires were generated with immunoSEQ multiplex PCR, while TCRdb's copy carries only in-frame clones and drops some. The profile shows fewer than 150,000 clones, around 78% of them singletons. The material sequenced was peripheral blood. These receptors were collected from a human donor in a cohort sampled during active COVID-19.

This clone has just a few counts. The chain carries TRBV7-9 and TRBJ1-5; 8 nucleotides align to TRBD1. The V segment lost 4 bases and the J segment 6 bases; nucleotides outside the gene matches: 5. CDR3 length: 14 residues. CDR1 is SEHNR and CDR2 is FQNEAQ in the germline V gene (reference sequence). The CDR3 bases are TGTGCCAGCAGCTCGACAGGGGCGGGTCAGCCCCAGCATTTT. Amino acids: CASSSTGAGQPQHF.

The chain is built from TRBV29-1 and TRBJ2-3; 7 nucleotides line up with TRBD2. The CDR3 runs 14 residues. With 3 bases clipped from V and 0 bases from J, the junction kept 3 bases outside the gene matches. Germline lookup yields CDR1 SQVTM and CDR2 ANQGSEA. The CDR3 spells CSVDPSGSTDTQYF. In DNA, the CDR3 is TGCAGCGTTGACCCTAGCGGAAGCACAGATACGCAGTATTTT.

The rearrangement uses TRBV19 and TRBJ1-1, with D perhaps TRBD1 (6 bases). This CDR3 has 13 amino acids. Trimming removed 7 bases from V and 2 bases from J, with 11 bases in between. Germline CDR1 is LNHDA and CDR2 is SQIVND (reference sequence). CDR3 sequence: CASKPGHNTEAFF. The CDR3 nucleotides read TGTGCCAGTAAACCGGGACACAACACTGAAGCTTTCTTT.

As for this clone: A junction end diverges from the germline sequence, so it may reflect a read error. The rearrangement links TRBV28 to TRBJ2-5, with D perhaps matching TRBD2 (7 bases). Per germline, CDR1 MDHEN and CDR2 SYDVKM. This CDR3 contains 13 residues. The DNA of the CDR3 is TGTGCCAGCAGTTTAAGGGGGGGAGGTAGCCGAAACTTC. This gives the protein CASSLRGGGSRNF.

The V call is TRBV28, the J call TRBJ2-7, with a weak D call TRBD2 (7 bases). Trimming removed 8 bases at V and 3 bases at J, with 17 bases between. CDR3 length: 14 residues. Per germline, CDR1 MDHEN and CDR2 SYDVKM. The CDR3 nucleotides read TGTGCCAGCCGGGGGGCAGGGAAAAACTACGAGCAGTACTTC. As protein: CASRGAGKNYEQYF. Drawing the rest from reference TRBV28 and TRBJ2-7, the complete variable domain is DVKVTQSSRYLVKRTGEKVFLECVQDMDHENMFWYRQDPGLGLRLIYFSYDVKMKEKGDIPEGYSVSREKKERFSLILESASTNQTSMYLCASRGAGKNYEQYFGPGTRLTVT.

V usage is TRBV7-9 and J usage is TRBJ1-4; 7 bases map to TRBD1. The V gene's germline CDR1 is SEHNR and CDR2 FQNEAQ (reference sequence). The CDR3 length is 13 residues. The V segment lost 7 bases and the J segment 8 bases; nucleotides outside the gene matches: 7. The CDR3 loop is CASTPTGAEKLFF. DNA of the CDR3: TGTGCCAGCACCCCTACAGGGGCCGAAAAACTGTTTTTT.

The chain recombines TRBV6-5 with TRBJ1-6, with 7 bases fitting TRBD1. The germline V gene encodes CDR1 MNHEY and CDR2 SVGAGI. The ends lost 6 bases at V and 7 bases at J; junction bases unmatched: 6. The CDR3 is made up of 14 amino acids. CDR3 in amino acids: CASRHGTENSPLHF. CDR3 coding DNA: TGTGCCAGCAGGCACGGGACAGAGAATTCACCCCTCCACTTT.

The CDR3 protein is CASSGGTGFIRYEQYF. Written as DNA, the CDR3 is TGCGCCAGCAGCGGAGGGACAGGGTTTATTCGCTACGAGCAGTACTTC. V usage is TRBV5-1 and J usage is TRBJ2-7, with 9 bases aligning to TRBD1. CDR1 is SGHRS and CDR2 is YFSETQ in the germline V gene. V was clipped by 4 bases and J by 3 bases; unmatched bases: 11. The CDR3 has 16 amino acids.

The chain is built from TRBV11-2 and TRBJ1-4; TRBD1 aligns across 9 bases. The CDR3 sequence is 14 residues long. Germline V CDR1 and CDR2: SGHAT, FQNNGV. The junction had 6 bases not matched to a gene; V was cut back by 5 bases and J by 8 bases. The CDR3 nucleotides are TGTGCCAGCAGCAGGGACAGGGTTGACGAAAAACTGTTTTTT. It is translated as CASSRDRVDEKLFF.

The V call is TRBV6-1, the J call TRBJ1-5; TRBD1 matches at 7 bases. V lost 3 bases and J lost 7; bases outside the gene matches: 9. This CDR3 is built from 15 residues. CDR1 and CDR2 from the germline V gene are MNHNS and SASEGT. The chain's CDR3 is CASSDFQGVRQPQHF. The DNA for the CDR3 is TGTGCCAGCAGTGATTTCCAGGGGGTAAGGCAGCCCCAGCATTTT.

The gene calls are TRBV6-5 and TRBJ2-4; 8 positions agree with TRBD1. CDR3 length: 14 residues. The V segment lost 8 bases and the J segment 0 bases; nucleotides outside the gene matches: 3. CDR1 is MNHEY, CDR2 SVGAGI, per germline. The CDR3, as DNA: TGTGCCAGCCACACAGGGGGAGCCAAAAACATTCAGTACTTC. It is translated as CASHTGGAKNIQYF.

V is TRBV19 and J is TRBJ1-1, with TRBD1 matching 9 bases. From germline, CDR1 is LNHDA and CDR2 SQIVND (reference sequence). This CDR3 has 15 residues. Germline trimming cut 4 bases from V and 0 bases from J; bases unmatched to any gene: 3. As DNA, the CDR3 is TGTGCCAGTAGTACAGGGACAGGGATGAACACTGAAGCTTTCTTT. Its protein product is CASSTGTGMNTEAFF.

The rearrangement links TRBV7-9 to TRBJ1-4, with 10 bases matching TRBD1. The CDR3 has 14 residues. The V segment lost 5 bases and the J segment 8 bases; nucleotides outside the gene matches: 5. Germline CDR1 is SEHNR and CDR2 is FQNEAQ (reference sequence). The CDR3 region is CASSPGTGEEKLFF. CDR3 DNA sequence: TGTGCCAGCAGCCCCGGGACAGGGGAGGAAAAACTGTTTTTT.

This clone was recorded many times. J is TRBJ1-3 and V is TRBV15; D gene unclear. Looked up from germline, CDR1 is LNHNV and CDR2 is YYDKDF (reference sequence). V dropped 3 bases and J dropped 5 bases, with 14 bases sitting between them. This CDR3 is 15 amino acids long. This CDR3 is CATSSLSLLRNTIYF. In nucleotides, the CDR3 is TGTGCCACCAGCAGCCTTAGCCTGCTGCGAAACACCATATATTTT.

J is TRBJ1-4 and V is TRBV3-1 (or the pseudogene TRBV3-2); D possibly corresponds to TRBD1 (6 bases). This CDR3 has 17 amino acids. CDR1 is LGHDT, CDR2 YNNKEL, per germline (reference sequence). Trimming pared 0 bases from V and 0 bases from J, leaving 11 bases between. The CDR3 bases are TGTGCCAGCAGCCAAGAGGGACACCCTGCAACTAATGAAAAACTGTTTTTT. Encoded protein: CASSQEGHPATNEKLFF.

The chain carries TRBV10-1 and TRBJ2-3; the match to TRBD2 covers 14 bases. In germline, CDR1 is WNHNN, CDR2 SYGVQD (reference sequence). The V segment lost 8 bases and the J segment 4 bases; nucleotides outside the gene matches: 5. This CDR3 comprises 15 residues. The CDR3 loop reads CASSTSGGVPDTQYF. CDR3 sequence (DNA): TGCGCCAGCTCGACTAGCGGGGGGGTTCCAGATACGCAGTATTTT.

V and J are TRBV6-5 and TRBJ1-6, with D maybe TRBD1 (5 bases). Germline V gene data show CDR1 as MNHEY and CDR2 as SVGAGI. CDR3 length: 15 residues. The V and J ends lost 5 bases and 10 bases respectively, with 18 bases between them. CDR3 loop: CASSLSPWRGSPLHF. CDR3 coding DNA: TGTGCCAGCAGTCTCAGCCCATGGAGGGGCTCACCCCTCCACTTT.

The chain joins TRBV20-1 to TRBJ2-7; 10 bases are shared with TRBD1. With V trimmed by 3 bases and J by 6 bases, 8 bases remained unmatched. The CDR3 extends over 14 amino acids. Per germline, CDR1 DFQATT and CDR2 SNEGSKA (reference sequence). Here the CDR3 DNA reads TGCAGTGCTAGTAATGGGGACAGGGGCGGCGAGCAGTACTTC. It specifies CSASNGDRGGEQYF.

This clone was detected many times. The J gene is TRBJ1-1, the V gene TRBV6-6, with TRBD1 as a possible D gene (5 bases). The CDR3 is 14 residues long. CDR1 is MNHNY and CDR2 is SVGAGI in the germline V gene (reference sequence). The V end lost 0 bases, the J end lost 3 bases, and 8 bases lay between the germline ends. This chain's CDR3 is CASSYSQGYTEAFF. CDR3 in DNA: TGTGCCAGCAGTTACTCTCAGGGTTACACTGAAGCTTTCTTT.

This chain joins TRBV18 and TRBJ2-2, with D hard to call. From germline, CDR1 is KGHSH and CDR2 LQKENI. V was shortened by 1 base and J by 7 bases, with 10 bases between the two germline ends. This CDR3 spans 14 amino acids. CDR3 loop: CASSPQRIGGELFF. The CDR3 region has the DNA TGTGCCAGCTCACCACAGAGGATAGGCGGGGAGCTGTTTTTT.

This chain links TRBV2 with TRBJ1-2; D ambiguous. This CDR3 contains 12 residues. The germline V and J ends were trimmed by 2 bases and 8 bases, with 9 bases remaining between them. Germline lookup yields CDR1 SNHLY and CDR2 FYNNEI. The CDR3 nucleotides read TGTGCCAGCAGTGAAAAGACTCAAGGCTACACCTTC. Its translation is CASSEKTQGYTF.

The chain combines TRBV6-5 with TRBJ2-7; possible D gene TRBD1, 6 bases. Germline V gene data show CDR1 as MNHEY and CDR2 as SVGAGI. This CDR3 is built from 14 residues. The germline V and J ends were trimmed by 6 bases and 3 bases, with 15 bases remaining between them. Here the CDR3 reads CASRSGQSRYEQYF. The CDR3 DNA follows: TGTGCCAGCAGGTCCGGACAGAGCCGCTACGAGCAGTACTTC.

The chain carries TRBV14 and TRBJ2-7; D possibly corresponds to TRBD1 (5 bases). Germline loops: CDR1 SGHDN, CDR2 FVKESK. Trimming pared 4 bases from V and 3 bases from J, leaving 10 bases between. The CDR3 loop spans 13 amino acids. The CDR3 sequence: CASSRDSYYEQYF. DNA for the CDR3: TGTGCCAGCAGCCGCGACAGCTACTACGAGCAGTACTTC.

The chain carries TRBV4-2 and TRBJ2-5; 11 nucleotides align to TRBD2. This CDR3 is 15 amino acids long. CDR1 LGHNA and CDR2 YNFKEQ come from the germline V gene. Trimming removed 4 bases from V and 2 bases from J; junction bases left unmatched: 3. The CDR3 DNA sequence: TGTGCCAGCAGCCCCCGGACTAGCGGGCAAGAGACCCAGTACTTC. Translation: CASSPRTSGQETQYF.

This chain joins TRBV10-2 and TRBJ2-3; D uncertain. The germline V gene has CDR1 WSHSY and CDR2 SAAADI. The CDR3 consists of 11 residues. V was clipped by 2 bases and J by 6 bases, with 3 bases between them. CDR3 protein: CASSEADTQYF. Here the CDR3 DNA reads TGCGCCAGCAGTGAGGCGGATACGCAGTATTTT.

The V gene is TRBV9, the J gene TRBJ2-1, with 7 bases identical to TRBD1. The CDR3 runs to 14 residues. Germline V lookup: CDR1 SGDLS, CDR2 YYNGEE. V trimming: 6 bases; J trimming: 11 bases; junction bases outside the gene matches: 14. CDR3 coding DNA: TGTGCCAGCACCCAGGGGGAAACTCCCATCCAGCAGTTCTTC. This gives the protein CASTQGETPIQQFF.

The chain couples TRBV9 to TRBJ1-1, with D tentatively TRBD1 (6 bases). Trimming pared 5 bases from V and 4 bases from J, leaving 21 bases between. The CDR3 runs to 16 residues. Germline assignment: CDR1 SGDLS and CDR2 YYNGEE. For the CDR3, the DNA is TGTGCCAGCAGTTTTCCCAGGGGAAAGGGATTCACTGAAGCTTTCTTT. This gives the protein CASSFPRGKGFTEAFF.

The chain carries TRBV11-2 and TRBJ1-1, with unresolved D. The CDR3 is 16 amino acids. Germline-derived CDR1 and CDR2 are SGHAT and FQNNGV. Trimming removed 7 bases from V and 3 bases from J, with 21 bases in between. The CDR3 nucleotides are TGTGCCAGCAAGGGCCTGGGGAGAGGGATCTACACTGAAGCTTTCTTT. This gives the protein CASKGLGRGIYTEAFF.

The CDR3 protein is CASRSGAEAFF. In nucleotides, the CDR3 is TGTGCCAGCAGGTCCGGAGCTGAAGCTTTCTTT. The chain employs TRBV2 and TRBJ1-1; no definite D call. Trimming stripped 6 bases from V and 6 bases from J, with 8 bases between. The V gene's germline CDR1 is SNHLY and CDR2 FYNNEI. The length of the CDR3 is 11 residues.